The clone carrying this T cell receptor (beta chain) has just a few counts. Its target is unknown. The Oncomine TCR Beta short-read assay was applied to DNA of cultured CD4+ T cells. One entry per CDR3 protein, called by TCRdb with MiXCR from the PCR reads. Found here are about 6,900 distinct CDR3 sequences, roughly 25% of them singletons; the top ten hold roughly 32%. Treatment indicated: roughly ten-day PBMC culture with coronavirus spike peptide pools or control peptides (ViraFEST assay). CD4+ T cells of the unexposed donor were collected before the COVID-19 pandemic (2011-2018). The source of the sample is a study of vaccination and CD4 T cells after COVID-19. CDR3 length: 19 amino acids. After removal of 8 bases from V and 0 bases from J, the junction contained 18 bases not matched to a gene. Looked up from germline, CDR1 is MGHDK and CDR2 is SYGVNS.

This receptor was taken from a human donor in good health. The chain recombines TRBV25-1 with TRBJ2-3, with 9 nucleotides matching TRBD2. Input material: CD4+ T cells from blood, cultured in vitro. This chain's CDR3 is CASSEAQRGVGTSTDTQYF. CDR3 nucleotide sequence: TGTGCCAGCTCCGAGGCCCAGCGGGGGGTTGGTACTAGCACAGATACGCAGTATTTT.